This TCR beta chain was obtained from a study of response to subunit inactivated influenza vaccine. Ten or more counts support this clonotype. Its target is unknown. TCRdb re-called the RT-PCR reads through MiXCR, storing one row per CDR3 protein. The table includes 500,000 to 650,000 distinct CDR3 sequences, roughly 8.2% detected once. Notes on the study in general: New T cells are recruited in small numbers by each seasonal influenza vaccination, according to the authors' suggestion.

CDR3 length equals 15 residues. The germline V and J ends were trimmed by 8 bases and 8 bases, with 19 bases remaining between them. Per the germline V gene, CDR1 is ENHRY and CDR2 is SYGVKD. This sequence originates from a man aged 50 to 75 who received an inactivated influenza vaccine. The chain carries TRBV10-3 and TRBJ1-6; no clear D gene. The sample was PBMCs from blood, taken less than 30 months after vaccination. This chain's CDR3 is CAIGRRLGSDSPLHF. The DNA for the CDR3 is TGTGCCATCGGTCGCAGGTTAGGCTCCGATTCACCCCTCCACTTT.